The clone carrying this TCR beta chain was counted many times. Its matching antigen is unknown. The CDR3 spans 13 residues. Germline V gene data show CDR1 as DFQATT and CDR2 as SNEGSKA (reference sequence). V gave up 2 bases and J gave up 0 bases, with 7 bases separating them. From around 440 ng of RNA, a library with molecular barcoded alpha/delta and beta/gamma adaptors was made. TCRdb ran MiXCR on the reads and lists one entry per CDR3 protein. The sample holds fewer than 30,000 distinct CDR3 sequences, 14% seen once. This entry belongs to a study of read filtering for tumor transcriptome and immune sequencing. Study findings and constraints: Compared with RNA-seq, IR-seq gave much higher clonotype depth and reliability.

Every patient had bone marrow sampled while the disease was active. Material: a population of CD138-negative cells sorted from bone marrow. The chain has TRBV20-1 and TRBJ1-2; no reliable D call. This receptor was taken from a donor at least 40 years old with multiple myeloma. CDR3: CSARQDSNYGYTF. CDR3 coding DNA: TGCAGTGCTAGACAGGACTCTAACTATGGCTACACCTTC.